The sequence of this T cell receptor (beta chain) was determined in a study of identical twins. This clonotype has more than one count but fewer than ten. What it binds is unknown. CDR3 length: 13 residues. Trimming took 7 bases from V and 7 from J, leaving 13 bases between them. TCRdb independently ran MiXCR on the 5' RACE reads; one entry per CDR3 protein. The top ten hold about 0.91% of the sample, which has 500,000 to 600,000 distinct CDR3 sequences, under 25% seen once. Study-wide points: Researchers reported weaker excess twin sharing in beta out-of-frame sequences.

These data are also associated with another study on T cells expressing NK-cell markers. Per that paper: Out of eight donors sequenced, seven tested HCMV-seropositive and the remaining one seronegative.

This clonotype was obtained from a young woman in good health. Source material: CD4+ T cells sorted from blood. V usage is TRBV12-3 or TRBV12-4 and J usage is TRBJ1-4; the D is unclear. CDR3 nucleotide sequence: TGTGCCAGCACTCGGACTGTGGGTGAAAAACTGTTTTTT. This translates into CASTRTVGEKLFF.